The 30 T cell receptor beta chains below were found in one sample sequenced in a study of cytomegalovirus exposure and HLA in healthy donors. 13 Jbeta primers and 60 Vbeta primers were used for the PCR. The assay was immunoSEQ multiplex PCR, and TCRdb's table has in-frame clones only and misses some. Of around 100,000 clones listed, approximately 85% were seen once; the top ten hold more than 4.5%. What was sequenced was PBMCs. The source is a man aged 35-49 years in good health and CMV-seropositive.

This clone was seen only once. The chain carries TRBV28 and TRBJ1-5; D gene ambiguous. CDR3 length equals 15 residues. Trimming shortened V by 3 bases and J by 0 bases, and 9 bases separated the two germline ends. Germline lookup yields CDR1 MDHEN and CDR2 SYDVKM. This chain's CDR3 is CASSLGRFSNQPQHF. The CDR3 DNA reads TGTGCCAGCAGTTTGGGCCGGTTTAGCAATCAGCCCCAGCATTTT.

The chain uses TRBV18 and TRBJ2-1, with a weak D call TRBD1 (5 bases). The CDR3 covers 12 residues. Germline lookup yields CDR1 KGHSH and CDR2 LQKENI. Trimming took 8 bases from V and 5 from J, leaving 10 bases between them. Here the CDR3 reads CASLEDNNEQFF. The CDR3 coding sequence is TGTGCCAGCCTCGAGGACAACAATGAGCAGTTCTTC.

The gene calls are TRBV28 and TRBJ2-7, with 10 bases fitting TRBD2. Germline trimming cut 7 bases from V and 2 bases from J; bases unmatched to any gene: 5. Per the germline V gene, CDR1 is MDHEN and CDR2 is SYDVKM. The CDR3 is 14 amino acids. CDR3 region: CASTKAGGAYEQYF. CDR3 in DNA: TGTGCCAGCACTAAAGCGGGAGGGGCCTACGAGCAGTACTTC.

V usage is TRBV11-2 and J usage is TRBJ1-6; TRBD1 matches 9 bases. Germline CDR1 reads SGHAT; CDR2 reads FQNNGV. V shed 4 bases, J shed 7 bases, and the junction held 2 bases outside the gene matches. The CDR3 consists of 14 residues. CDR3 coding DNA: TGTGCCAGCAGCTCCGGACAGGGGAATTCACCCCTCCACTTT. Translation gives CASSSGQGNSPLHF. The full variable domain, rest sourced from reference TRBV11-2 and TRBJ1-6, is EAGVAQSPRYKIIEKRQSVAFWCNPISGHATLYWYQQILGQGPKLLIQFQNNGVVDDSQLPKDRFSAERLKGVDSTLKIQPAKLEDSAVYLCASSSGQGNSPLHFGNGTRLTVT.

The chain links TRBV19 to TRBJ1-5; D not resolved. The CDR3 covers 15 residues. V lost 2 bases to trimming and J lost 1 base, with 9 bases between them. Germline V gene data show CDR1 as LNHDA and CDR2 as SQIVND (reference sequence). CDR3 nucleotides: TGTGCCAGTAGTATAACGGTCGGGAGCAATCAGCCCCAGCATTTT. Encoded protein: CASSITVGSNQPQHF.

This clone was seen only a few times. Here the CDR3 reads CASSRAPGTGTYEQYF. CDR3 DNA: TGTGCCAGCTCACGGGCCCCCGGGACAGGGACCTACGAGCAGTACTTC. The chain employs TRBV18 and TRBJ2-7; 9 bases agree with TRBD1. J was trimmed by 2 bases and V by 4 bases; bases with no gene match: 9. There are 16 residues in the CDR3. Germline CDR1 and CDR2: KGHSH and LQKENI.

This chain uses TRBV5-1 with TRBJ1-2; 8 bases are a match to TRBD1. J lost 6 bases, V lost 2 bases, and 6 bases had no gene match. The CDR3 has 14 amino acids. Germline CDR1 is SGHRS and CDR2 is YFSETQ. The CDR3 reads CASSFPDRVDGYTF. CDR3 nucleotides: TGCGCCAGCAGCTTCCCGGACAGGGTGGATGGCTACACCTTC.

The chain carries TRBV4-1 and TRBJ1-1, with D uncertain. The CDR3 runs to 16 residues. Looked up from germline, CDR1 is MGHRA and CDR2 is YSYEKL. Trimming cost V 0 bases and J 6 bases, with 17 bases left between them. This CDR3 reads CASSQDAAGRGPEAFF. For the CDR3, the DNA is TGCGCCAGCAGCCAAGATGCGGCCGGGCGGGGTCCTGAAGCTTTCTTT.

The rearrangement joins TRBV11-2 to TRBJ1-4; tentative D call: TRBD1 (6 bases). The CDR3 length is 14 residues. CDR1 and CDR2 (germline): SGHAT, FQNNGV. The germline V and J ends were trimmed by 3 bases and 8 bases, with 13 bases remaining between them. As DNA, the CDR3 is TGTGCCAGCAGCTTTGGGGGGGCGACCGAAAAACTGTTTTTT. Its translation: CASSFGGATEKLFF.

CDR3 residues: CASRVTGTSSPLHF. The CDR3 DNA follows: TGTGCCAGCAGGGTCACAGGGACCAGCTCACCCCTCCACTTT. V and J are TRBV28 and TRBJ1-6, with D perhaps TRBD1 (6 bases). Trimming stripped 6 bases from V and 10 bases from J, with 16 bases between. CDR3 size: 14 residues. Germline V CDR1 and CDR2: MDHEN, SYDVKM.

This sequence joins TRBV6-6 and TRBJ2-3, with 8 nucleotides matching TRBD2. CDR1 MNHNY and CDR2 SVGAGI come from the germline V gene (reference sequence). The J segment lost 0 bases and the V segment lost 4 bases, leaving 6 bases of the junction unmatched. The length of the CDR3 is 16 residues. CDR3 nucleotides: TGTGCCAGCAGTTCATATAGCGGGACTAGCACAGATACGCAGTATTTT. Amino acid sequence: CASSSYSGTSTDTQYF.

V is TRBV10-3 and J is TRBJ1-5, with D maybe TRBD1 (6 bases). The V gene's germline CDR1 is ENHRY and CDR2 SYGVKD. This CDR3 has 14 amino acids. Trimming removed 4 bases at V and 2 bases at J, with 9 bases between. Written as DNA, the CDR3 is TGTGCCATCAGTGGGACAGCTCGCAATCAGCCCCAGCATTTT. Its protein is CAISGTARNQPQHF.

V is TRBV19 and J is TRBJ2-4, with TRBD2 matching 7 bases. This CDR3 contains 15 residues. J was trimmed by 5 bases and V by 5 bases; bases with no gene match: 9. Germline CDR1 LNHDA, CDR2 SQIVND (reference sequence). CDR3 coding DNA: TGTGCCAGTAGTCCCGGGGGAGGGAGTCAAAACATTCAGTACTTC. Its translation is CASSPGGGSQNIQYF.

The sample holds one count of this clone. This chain links TRBV2 with TRBJ1-1, with 11 bases aligning to TRBD1. The junction had 16 bases not matched to a gene; V was cut back by 6 bases and J by 10 bases. Germline CDR1 SNHLY, CDR2 FYNNEI. The CDR3 totals 16 residues. CDR3 coding DNA: TGTGCCAGCAGACTATCTATCGGGACAGGGGGTGGGGGAGCTTTCTTT. Translated: CASRLSIGTGGGGAFF.

The rearrangement links TRBV28 to TRBJ2-6; TRBD2 matches 8 bases. The V gene end was trimmed by 7 bases and the J gene end by 2 bases; junction bases not matched to a gene: 4. Looked up from germline, CDR1 is MDHEN and CDR2 is SYDVKM. This CDR3 spans 15 amino acids. The chain's CDR3 is CASTPGGAGANVLTF. The CDR3 DNA reads TGTGCCAGCACCCCGGGGGGGGCTGGGGCCAACGTCCTGACTTTC.

The chain employs TRBV12-5 and TRBJ2-5; 8 positions match TRBD2. Germline CDR1 reads LGHNT; CDR2 reads FRNRAP. The CDR3 contains 16 residues. V lost 5 bases, J lost 4 bases, and 12 bases stayed unmatched. CDR3 coding DNA: TGTGCTAGTGGTCATCCCCCCGGGGGGGTAGGAGAGACCCAGTACTTC. It is translated as CASGHPPGGVGETQYF. Supplemented by reference TRBV12-5 and TRBJ2-5, the full variable domain reads DARVTQTPRHKVTEMGQEVTMRCQPILGHNTVFWYRQTMMQGLELLAYFRNRAPLDDSGMPKDRFSAEMPDATLATLKIQPSEPRDSAVYFCASGHPPGGVGETQYFGPGTRLLVL.

The V gene is TRBV6-4, the J gene TRBJ2-7, with a possible D match to TRBD1 (6 bases). The CDR3 contains 18 residues. V shed 7 bases and J shed 5 bases, with 30 bases lying between them. Germline V lookup: CDR1 MRHNA, CDR2 SNTAGT. CDR3 region: CASTTYIRWGPSFHEQYF. The DNA of the CDR3 is TGTGCCAGCACGACCTATATTCGCTGGGGGCCATCCTTCCACGAGCAGTACTTC.

The CDR3 region is CASSLDSAGYEKLFF. The CDR3 DNA reads as TGTGCCAGCAGCTTAGATTCGGCAGGATATGAAAAACTGTTTTTT. The chain carries TRBV11-2 and TRBJ1-4; no reliable D call. The ends were cut back, 0 bases at V and 6 bases at J, with 11 bases in the middle. Germline-derived CDR1 and CDR2 are SGHAT and FQNNGV. The CDR3 has 15 amino acids.

This rearrangement joins TRBV27 to TRBJ2-1, with 11 bases fitting TRBD2. In germline, CDR1 is MNHEY, CDR2 SMNVEV (reference sequence). The CDR3 covers 15 residues. V trimming: 5 bases; J trimming: 4 bases; junction bases outside the gene matches: 4. The DNA of the CDR3 is TGTGCCAGCAGTCCCGGGACTAGCGGTTACAATGAGCAGTTCTTC. This translates into CASSPGTSGYNEQFF.

The chain joins TRBV11-3 to TRBJ2-7; possibly TRBD2 for D (7 bases). This CDR3 is built from 12 residues. Germline CDR1 is SGHNT and CDR2 is YENEEA. Trimming removed 5 bases at V and 6 bases at J, with 11 bases between. The CDR3 coding sequence is TGTGCCAGCAGCCCGGGGGGCGTCGAGCAGTACTTC. Translating it yields CASSPGGVEQYF.

This sequence joins TRBV19 and TRBJ2-5; maybe TRBD1 (5 bases). CDR3 length: 13 amino acids. The germline CDR1 and CDR2 sequences are LNHDA and SQIVND (reference sequence). V was pared by 1 base and J by 4 bases, with 7 bases between. Written as DNA, the CDR3 is TGTGCCAGTAGTATAGGCAGGGCAGAGACCCAGTACTTC. This translates into CASSIGRAETQYF. Complete variable domain (other parts from reference TRBV19 and TRBJ2-5): DGGITQSPKYLFRKEGQNVTLSCEQNLNHDAMYWYRQDPGQGLRLIYYSQIVNDFQKGDIAEGYSVSREKKESFPLTVTSAQKNPTAFYLCASSIGRAETQYFGPGTRLLVL.

This chain connects TRBV7-9 to TRBJ2-2, with D perhaps matching TRBD1 (6 bases). CDR1 is SEHNR and CDR2 is FQNEAQ in the germline V gene (reference sequence). Trimming cost V 5 bases and J 6 bases, with 19 bases left between them. This CDR3 has 16 residues. CDR3 sequence (DNA): TGTGCCAGCAGCCGTGGACAGCCTGGTTGGGCCGGGGAGCTGTTTTTT. As protein: CASSRGQPGWAGELFF.

The chain joins TRBV7-6 to TRBJ2-6; D possibly corresponds to TRBD2 (6 bases). CDR1 is SGHVS, CDR2 FNYEAQ, per germline. The CDR3 has 15 amino acids. Trimming shortened V by 1 base and J by 2 bases, and 6 bases separated the two germline ends. The CDR3: CASSLGGAGANVLTF. For the CDR3, the DNA is TGTGCCAGCAGCTTAGGGGGGGCTGGGGCCAACGTCCTGACTTTC.

J is TRBJ1-1 and V is TRBV28; 7 bases are shared with TRBD1. The CDR3 is made up of 14 amino acids. Per the germline V gene, CDR1 is MDHEN and CDR2 is SYDVKM. Trimming cost V 6 bases and J 4 bases; bases outside gene matches: 8. The DNA of the CDR3 is TGTGCCAGCAGCACTGTACACAGGGGCACTGAAGCTTTCTTT. Encoded protein: CASSTVHRGTEAFF.

The chain's CDR3 is CASSAGLAGGWDEQFF. For the CDR3, the DNA is TGTGCCAGCAGCGCGGGACTAGCGGGGGGGTGGGATGAGCAGTTCTTC. This sequence joins TRBV9 and TRBJ2-1; 16 bases are a match to TRBD2. The CDR3 sequence is 16 residues long. Germline V gene sequence: CDR1 SGDLS, CDR2 YYNGEE. J gave up 8 bases and V 3 bases, and 5 bases lay outside the gene matches.

The gene calls are TRBV19 and TRBJ1-1, with D possibly TRBD1 on 6 matching bases. This CDR3 spans 15 amino acids. Germline CDR1 LNHDA, CDR2 SQIVND (reference sequence). The V gene lost 9 bases and the J gene lost 8 bases, with 25 bases spanning the gap. The CDR3 sequence is CASSSKGTGGQEAFF. The DNA of the CDR3 is TGTGCCAGCTCCAGTAAGGGGACCGGGGGGCAGGAAGCTTTCTTT. The full variable domain, in which reference TRBV19 and TRBJ1-1 provide the parts outside the CDR3, is DGGITQSPKYLFRKEGQNVTLSCEQNLNHDAMYWYRQDPGQGLRLIYYSQIVNDFQKGDIAEGYSVSREKKESFPLTVTSAQKNPTAFYLCASSSKGTGGQEAFFGQGTRLTVV.

Turning to this clone: One end of the junction does not line up with germline, which may come from a read error. J is TRBJ2-6 and V is TRBV29-1; 7 nucleotides line up with TRBD1. The germline CDR1 and CDR2 sequences are SQVTM and ANQGSEA. The CDR3 sequence is 14 residues long. The CDR3 region is CSVQTGPGANGLTF. In nucleotides, the CDR3 is TGCAGCGTTCAGACAGGGCCTGGGGCCAACGGCCTGACTTTC.

In its sample, this clone was seen once. J is TRBJ2-1 and V is TRBV28, with 10 bases fitting TRBD2. CDR1 and CDR2 (germline): MDHEN, SYDVKM. V was clipped by 5 bases and J by 2 bases; unmatched bases: 6. The CDR3 has 16 residues. CDR3 sequence reads: CASSRLAGTTYNEQFF. CDR3 nucleotides: TGTGCCAGCAGTCGACTAGCGGGCACAACCTACAATGAGCAGTTCTTC.

The CDR3 here is CASINRDRGKRYEQYF. CDR3 bases: TGTGCCAGCATTAACCGGGACAGGGGAAAGCGCTACGAGCAGTACTTC. The chain carries TRBV6-4 and TRBJ2-7, with 10 positions matching TRBD1. The CDR3 consists of 16 residues. V lost 7 bases to trimming and J lost 3 bases; unmatched junction nucleotides: 12. Germline CDR1 MRHNA, CDR2 SNTAGT.

The chain links TRBV7-9 to TRBJ2-7; perhaps TRBD2 as D (6 bases). Trimming cost V 4 bases and J 3 bases, with 13 bases left between them. The CDR3 has 14 amino acids. From germline, CDR1 is SEHNR and CDR2 FQNEAQ (reference sequence). The CDR3 nucleotides read TGTGCCAGCAGCTATAGTACCGGGAGCTACGAGCAGTACTTC. Translation: CASSYSTGSYEQYF.